This T cell receptor (beta chain) was sequenced in a study of human T cells and chemical hapten exposure. Specified time point: patch test 1, 2 weeks after DPC sensitization. Described treatment: therapeutic diphenylcyclopropenone sensitization with weekly scalp DPC. Germline CDR1 and CDR2: SGHTA and FQGNSA. The CDR3 consists of 20 residues. With 4 bases clipped from V and 2 bases from J, the junction kept 13 bases outside the gene matches. The library tagged individual cDNA molecules with unique molecular identifiers. One entry per CDR3 protein results from TCRdb running MiXCR on the RACE reads. The sample lists roughly 74,000 distinct CDR3 sequences, approximately 29% occurring once. This clonotype appeared a few times.

The chain employs TRBV7-2 and TRBJ2-3, with 15 bases fitting TRBD2. The sequence came from a man in his forties or fifties with alopecia areata. Some clones in this sample may be carry-over from other donors' samples. Sequenced here: whole blood, sampled in connection with sensitization to the hapten diphenylcyclopropenone (DPC). The CDR3 spells CASSYPPGLAGGGDTDTQYF. For the CDR3, the DNA is TGTGCCAGCAGCTATCCCCCCGGACTAGCGGGAGGGGGCGACACAGATACGCAGTATTTT.